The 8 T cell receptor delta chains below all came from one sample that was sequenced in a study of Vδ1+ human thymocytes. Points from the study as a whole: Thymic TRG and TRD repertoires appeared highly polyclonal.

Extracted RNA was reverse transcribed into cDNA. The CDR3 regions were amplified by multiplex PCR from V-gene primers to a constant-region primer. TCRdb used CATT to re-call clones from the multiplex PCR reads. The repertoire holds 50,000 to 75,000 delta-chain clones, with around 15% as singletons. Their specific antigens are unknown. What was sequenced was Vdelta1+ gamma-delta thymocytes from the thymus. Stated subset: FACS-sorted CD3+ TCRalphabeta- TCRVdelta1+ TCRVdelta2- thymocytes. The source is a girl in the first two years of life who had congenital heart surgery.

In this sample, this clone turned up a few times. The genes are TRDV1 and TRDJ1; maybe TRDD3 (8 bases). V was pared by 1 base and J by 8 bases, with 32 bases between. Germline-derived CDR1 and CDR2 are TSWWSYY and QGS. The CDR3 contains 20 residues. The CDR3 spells CALGERGPSFGDTTLGKLIF. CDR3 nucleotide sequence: TGTGCTCTTGGGGAACGAGGTCCTTCCTTCGGGGATACTACTTTAGGAAAACTCATCTTT.

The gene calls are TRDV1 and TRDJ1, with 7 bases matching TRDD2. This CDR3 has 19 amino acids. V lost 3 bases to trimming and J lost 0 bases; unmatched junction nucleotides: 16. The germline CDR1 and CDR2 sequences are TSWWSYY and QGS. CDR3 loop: CALGDTAFLGPTNTDKLIF. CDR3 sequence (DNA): TGTGCTCTTGGGGATACGGCCTTCCTGGGTCCTACTAACACCGATAAACTCATCTTT.

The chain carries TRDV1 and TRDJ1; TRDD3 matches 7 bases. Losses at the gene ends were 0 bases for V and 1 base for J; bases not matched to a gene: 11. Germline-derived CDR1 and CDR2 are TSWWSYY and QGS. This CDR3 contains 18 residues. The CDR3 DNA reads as TGTGCTCTTGGGGAACTAGGGTCCGGGGGATTGGCCACCGATAAACTCATCTTT. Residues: CALGELGSGGLATDKLIF.

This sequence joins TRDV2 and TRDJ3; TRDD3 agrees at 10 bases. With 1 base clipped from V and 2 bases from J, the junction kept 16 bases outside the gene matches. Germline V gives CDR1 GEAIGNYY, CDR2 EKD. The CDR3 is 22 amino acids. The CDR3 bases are TGTGCCTGTGACACGGAGCACTGGGGGATTCCTCAAAGCCCCTGGGACACCCGACAGATGTTTTTC. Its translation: CACDTEHWGIPQSPWDTRQMFF.

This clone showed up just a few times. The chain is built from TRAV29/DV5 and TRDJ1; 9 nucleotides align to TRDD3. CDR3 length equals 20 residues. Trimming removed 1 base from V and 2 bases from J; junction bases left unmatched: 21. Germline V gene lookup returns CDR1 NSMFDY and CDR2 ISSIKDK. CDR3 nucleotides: TGTGCAGCAAGCCCTTTTCGCCTCCCTAACCTGGGGGATTGGACCGATAAACTCATCTTT. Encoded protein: CAASPFRLPNLGDWTDKLIF.

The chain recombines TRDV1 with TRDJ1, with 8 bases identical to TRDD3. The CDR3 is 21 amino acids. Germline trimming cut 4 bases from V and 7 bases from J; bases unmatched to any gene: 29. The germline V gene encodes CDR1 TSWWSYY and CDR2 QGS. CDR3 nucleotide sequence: TGTGCTCTTGGGGTACCGGCCTTCCCACTTCTACTGGGGGCTTACGACGGTAAACTCATCTTT. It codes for CALGVPAFPLLLGAYDGKLIF.

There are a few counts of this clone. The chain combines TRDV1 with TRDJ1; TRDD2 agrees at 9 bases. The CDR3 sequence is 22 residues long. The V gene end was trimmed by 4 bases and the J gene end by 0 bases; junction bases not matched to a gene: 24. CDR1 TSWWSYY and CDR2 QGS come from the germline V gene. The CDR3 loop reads CALGGGFLPTFVGAGYTDKLIF. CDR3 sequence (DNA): TGTGCTCTTGGGGGAGGCTTCCTTCCTACGTTCGTTGGGGCTGGGTACACCGATAAACTCATCTTT.

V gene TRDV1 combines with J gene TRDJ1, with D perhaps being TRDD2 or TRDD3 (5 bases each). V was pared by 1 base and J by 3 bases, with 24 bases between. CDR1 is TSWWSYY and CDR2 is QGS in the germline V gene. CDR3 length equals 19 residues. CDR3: CALGERTYVSGMEADKLIF. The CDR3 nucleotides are TGTGCTCTTGGGGAACGGACCTACGTGTCTGGGATGGAGGCCGATAAACTCATCTTT.